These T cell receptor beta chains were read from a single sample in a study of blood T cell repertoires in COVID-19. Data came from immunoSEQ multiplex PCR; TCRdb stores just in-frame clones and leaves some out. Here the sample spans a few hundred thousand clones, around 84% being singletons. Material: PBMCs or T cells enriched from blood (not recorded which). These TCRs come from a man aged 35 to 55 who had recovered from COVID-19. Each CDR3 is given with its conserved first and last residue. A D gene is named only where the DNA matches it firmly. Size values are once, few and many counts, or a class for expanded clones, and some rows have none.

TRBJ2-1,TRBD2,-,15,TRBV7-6,CASSLGLALRNEQFF,TGTGCCAGCAGCTTGGGACTAGCGCTGCGCAATGAGCAGTTCTTC
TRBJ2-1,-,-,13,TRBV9,CASSVAGANEQFF,TGTGCCAGCAGCGTAGCGGGAGCCAATGAGCAGTTCTTC
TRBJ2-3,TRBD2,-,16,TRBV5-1,CASSLGLAGDPDTQYF,TGCGCCAGCAGCTTGGGACTAGCGGGAGACCCAGATACGCAGTATTTT
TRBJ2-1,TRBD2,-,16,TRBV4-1,CASSHMTSGRNNEQFF,TGCGCCAGCAGCCACATGACTAGCGGGAGGAACAATGAGCAGTTCTTC
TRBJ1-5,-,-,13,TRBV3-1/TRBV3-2,CASSPGGNQPQHF,TGTGCCAGCAGCCCGGGGGGCAATCAGCCCCAGCATTTT
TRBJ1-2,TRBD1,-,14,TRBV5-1,CASSSGTVVHGYTF,TGCGCCAGCAGCTCGGGGACAGTTGTTCATGGCTACACCTTC
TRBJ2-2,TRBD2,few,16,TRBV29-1,CSPWTSGSPNTGELFF,TGCAGCCCGTGGACTAGTGGGTCGCCCAACACCGGGGAGCTGTTTTTT
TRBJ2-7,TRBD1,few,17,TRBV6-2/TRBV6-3,CASSYPMGQGARDEQYF,TGTGCCAGCAGTTACCCGATGGGACAGGGGGCGCGGGACGAGCAGTACTTC
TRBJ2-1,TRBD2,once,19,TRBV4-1,CASSQEEWGLAGSYNEQFF,TGCGCCAGCAGCCAAGAAGAATGGGGACTAGCGGGATCCTACAATGAGCAGTTCTTC
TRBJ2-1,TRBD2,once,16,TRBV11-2,CASSSLFAGEYNEQFF,TGTGCCAGCAGCTCCCTCTTTGCGGGAGAGTACAATGAGCAGTTCTTC
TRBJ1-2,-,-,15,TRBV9,CASSVGSGANYGYTF,TGTGCCAGCAGCGTAGGTTCAGGGGCTAACTATGGCTACACCTTC
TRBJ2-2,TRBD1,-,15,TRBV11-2,CASSRTGVNTGELFF,TGTGCCAGCAGCCGGACAGGGGTTAACACCGGGGAGCTGTTTTTT
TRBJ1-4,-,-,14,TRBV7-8,CASSGGNPHEKLFF,TGTGCCAGCAGTGGAGGAAATCCTCATGAAAAACTGTTTTTT
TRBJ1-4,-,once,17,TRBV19,CASTSIGRQVKSEKLFF,TGTGCCAGTACCTCAATCGGACGACAGGTAAAGAGTGAAAAACTGTTTTTT
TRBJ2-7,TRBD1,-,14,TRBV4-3,CASSKDRGDYEQYF,TGCGCCAGCAGCAAGGACAGGGGGGACTACGAGCAGTACTTC
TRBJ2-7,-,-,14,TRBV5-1,CASSLDIPPYEQYF,TGCGCCAGCAGCTTGGACATCCCTCCCTACGAGCAGTACTTC
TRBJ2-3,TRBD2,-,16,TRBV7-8,CASSVGLAGGADTQYF,TGTGCCAGCAGCGTGGGACTAGCGGGAGGAGCAGATACGCAGTATTTT
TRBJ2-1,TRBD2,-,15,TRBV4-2,CASSVRLAANNEQFF,TGTGCCAGCAGCGTAAGACTAGCGGCAAACAATGAGCAGTTCTTC
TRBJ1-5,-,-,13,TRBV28,CASRQGINQPQHF,TGTGCCAGCAGGCAGGGTATCAATCAGCCCCAGCATTTT
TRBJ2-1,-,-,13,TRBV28,CASSLTTGNEQFF,TGTGCCAGCAGCCTCACAACGGGGAATGAGCAGTTCTTC
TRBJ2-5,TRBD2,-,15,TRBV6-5,CASSYGPSGGETQYF,TGTGCCAGCAGTTACGGTCCCTCGGGGGGGGAGACCCAGTACTTC
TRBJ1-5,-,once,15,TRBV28,CASLTPGTPNQPQHF,TGTGCCAGCCTTACCCCGGGGACTCCCAATCAGCCCCAGCATTTT
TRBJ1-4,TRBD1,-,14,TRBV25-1,CASSADRFNEKLFF,TGTGCCAGCAGTGCGGACAGGTTTAATGAAAAACTGTTTTTT
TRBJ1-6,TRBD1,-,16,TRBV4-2,CASSRDPGQGVSPLHF,TGTGCCAGCAGCCGAGACCCGGGACAGGGTGTCTCACCCCTCCACTTT
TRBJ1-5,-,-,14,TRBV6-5,CASRTGGGKQPQHF,TGTGCCAGCAGGACGGGAGGAGGGAAACAGCCCCAGCATTTT
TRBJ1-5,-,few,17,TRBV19,CASSIGHVRAAVEPQHF,TGTGCCAGTAGTATAGGGCACGTCAGGGCCGCGGTGGAGCCCCAGCATTTT
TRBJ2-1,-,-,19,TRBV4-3,CASSQALRSGTLGHNEQFF,TGCGCCAGCAGCCAAGCCTTGCGATCAGGGACATTGGGCCACAATGAGCAGTTCTTC